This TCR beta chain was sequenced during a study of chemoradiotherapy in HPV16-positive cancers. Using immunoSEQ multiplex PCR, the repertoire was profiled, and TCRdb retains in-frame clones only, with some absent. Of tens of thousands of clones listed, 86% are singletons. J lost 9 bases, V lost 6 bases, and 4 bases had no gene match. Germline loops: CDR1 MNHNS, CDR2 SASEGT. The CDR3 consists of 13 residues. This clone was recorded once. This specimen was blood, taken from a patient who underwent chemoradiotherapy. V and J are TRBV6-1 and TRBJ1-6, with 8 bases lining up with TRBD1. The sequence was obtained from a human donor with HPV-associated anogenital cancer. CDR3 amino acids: CASSGQGGSPLHF. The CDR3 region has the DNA TGTGCCAGCAGCGGACAGGGAGGTTCACCCCTCCACTTT.